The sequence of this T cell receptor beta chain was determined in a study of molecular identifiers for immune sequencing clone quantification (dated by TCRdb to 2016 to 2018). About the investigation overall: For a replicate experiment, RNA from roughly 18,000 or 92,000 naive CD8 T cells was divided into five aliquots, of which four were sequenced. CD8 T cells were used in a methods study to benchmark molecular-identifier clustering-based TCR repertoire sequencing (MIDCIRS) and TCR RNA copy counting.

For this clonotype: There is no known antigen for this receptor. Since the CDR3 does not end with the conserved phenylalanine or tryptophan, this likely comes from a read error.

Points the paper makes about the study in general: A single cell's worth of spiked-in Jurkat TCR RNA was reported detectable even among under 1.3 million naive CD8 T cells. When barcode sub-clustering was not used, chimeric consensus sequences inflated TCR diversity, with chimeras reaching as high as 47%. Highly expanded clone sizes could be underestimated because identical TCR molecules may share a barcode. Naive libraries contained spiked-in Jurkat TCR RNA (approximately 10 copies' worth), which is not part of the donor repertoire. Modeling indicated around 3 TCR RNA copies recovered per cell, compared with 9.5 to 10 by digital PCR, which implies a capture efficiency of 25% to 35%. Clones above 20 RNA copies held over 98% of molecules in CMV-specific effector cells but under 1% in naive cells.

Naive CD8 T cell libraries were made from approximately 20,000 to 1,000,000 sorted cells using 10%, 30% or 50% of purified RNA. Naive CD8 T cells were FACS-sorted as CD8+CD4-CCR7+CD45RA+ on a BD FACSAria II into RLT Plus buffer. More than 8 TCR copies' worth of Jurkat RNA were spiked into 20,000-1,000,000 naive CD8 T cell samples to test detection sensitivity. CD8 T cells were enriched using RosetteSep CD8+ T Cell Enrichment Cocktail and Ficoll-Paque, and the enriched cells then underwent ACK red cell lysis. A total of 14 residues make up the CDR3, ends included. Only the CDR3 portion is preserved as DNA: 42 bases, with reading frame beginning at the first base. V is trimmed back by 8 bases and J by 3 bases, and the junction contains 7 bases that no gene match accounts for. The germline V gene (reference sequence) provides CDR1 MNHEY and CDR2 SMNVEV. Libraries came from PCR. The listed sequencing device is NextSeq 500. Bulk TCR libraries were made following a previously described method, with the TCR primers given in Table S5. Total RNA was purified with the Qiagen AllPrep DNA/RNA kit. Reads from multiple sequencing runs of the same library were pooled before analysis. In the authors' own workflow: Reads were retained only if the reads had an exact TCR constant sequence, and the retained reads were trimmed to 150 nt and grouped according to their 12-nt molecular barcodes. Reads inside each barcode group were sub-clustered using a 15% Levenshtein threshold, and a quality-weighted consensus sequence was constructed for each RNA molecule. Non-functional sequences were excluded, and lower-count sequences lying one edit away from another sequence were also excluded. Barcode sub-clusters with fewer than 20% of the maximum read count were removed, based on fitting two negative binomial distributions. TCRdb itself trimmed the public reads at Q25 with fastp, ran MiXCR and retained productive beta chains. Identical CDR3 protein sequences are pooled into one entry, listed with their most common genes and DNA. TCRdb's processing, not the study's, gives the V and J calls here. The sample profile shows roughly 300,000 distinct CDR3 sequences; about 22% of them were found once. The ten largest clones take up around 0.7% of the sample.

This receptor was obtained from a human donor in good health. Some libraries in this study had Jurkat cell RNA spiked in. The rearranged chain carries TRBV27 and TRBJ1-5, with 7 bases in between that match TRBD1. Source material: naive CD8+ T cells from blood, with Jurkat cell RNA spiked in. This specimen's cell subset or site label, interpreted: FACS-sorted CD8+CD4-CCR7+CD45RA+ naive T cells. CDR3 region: CASGSGGVNQPQHY. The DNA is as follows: TGTGCCAGCGGCTCAGGGGGAGTCAATCAGCCCCAGCATTAT.